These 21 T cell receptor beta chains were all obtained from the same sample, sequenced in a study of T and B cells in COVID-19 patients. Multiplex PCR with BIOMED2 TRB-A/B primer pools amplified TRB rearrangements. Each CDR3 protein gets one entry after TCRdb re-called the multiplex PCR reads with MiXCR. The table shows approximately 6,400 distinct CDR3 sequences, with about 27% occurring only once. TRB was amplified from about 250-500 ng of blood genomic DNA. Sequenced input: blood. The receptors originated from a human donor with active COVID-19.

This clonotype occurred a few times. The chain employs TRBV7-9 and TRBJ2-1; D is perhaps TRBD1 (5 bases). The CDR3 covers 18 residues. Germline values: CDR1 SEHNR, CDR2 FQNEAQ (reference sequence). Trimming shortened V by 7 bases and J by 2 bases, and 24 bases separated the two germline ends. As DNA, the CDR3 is TGTGCCAGCATCTCTTCGACACAGGCCACGGGCCCCTACAATGAGCAGTTCTTC. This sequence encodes CASISSTQATGPYNEQFF.

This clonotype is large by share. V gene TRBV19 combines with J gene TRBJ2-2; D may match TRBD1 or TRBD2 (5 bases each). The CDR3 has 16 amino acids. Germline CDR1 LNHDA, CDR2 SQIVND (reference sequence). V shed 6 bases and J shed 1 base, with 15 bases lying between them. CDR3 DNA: TGTGCCAGTAGAGAGAGGGGTTTCGGGAACACCGGGGAGCTGTTTTTT. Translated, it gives CASRERGFGNTGELFF. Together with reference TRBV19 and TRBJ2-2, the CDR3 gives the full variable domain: DGGITQSPKYLFRKEGQNVTLSCEQNLNHDAMYWYRQDPGQGLRLIYYSQIVNDFQKGDIAEGYSVSREKKESFPLTVTSAQKNPTAFYLCASRERGFGNTGELFFGEGSRLTVL.

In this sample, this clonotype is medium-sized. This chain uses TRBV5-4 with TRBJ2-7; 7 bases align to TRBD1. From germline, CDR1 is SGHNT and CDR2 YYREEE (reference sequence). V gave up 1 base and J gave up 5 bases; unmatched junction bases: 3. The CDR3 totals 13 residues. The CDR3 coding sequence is TGTGCCAGCAGCTTGCTAACAGGGGACGAGCAGTACTTC. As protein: CASSLLTGDEQYF.

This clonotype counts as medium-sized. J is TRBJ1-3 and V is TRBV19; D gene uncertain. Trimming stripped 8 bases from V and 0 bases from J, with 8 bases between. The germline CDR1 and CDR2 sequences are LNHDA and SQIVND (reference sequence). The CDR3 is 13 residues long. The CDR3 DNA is TGTGCCAGTTCAGGCGTCTCTGGAAACACCATATATTTT. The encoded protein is CASSGVSGNTIYF.

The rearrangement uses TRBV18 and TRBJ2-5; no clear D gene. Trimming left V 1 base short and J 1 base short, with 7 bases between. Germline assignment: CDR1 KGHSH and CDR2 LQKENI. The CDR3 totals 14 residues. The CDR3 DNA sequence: TGTGCCAGCTCACCACGGCCGGGCCAAGAGACCCAGTACTTC. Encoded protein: CASSPRPGQETQYF.

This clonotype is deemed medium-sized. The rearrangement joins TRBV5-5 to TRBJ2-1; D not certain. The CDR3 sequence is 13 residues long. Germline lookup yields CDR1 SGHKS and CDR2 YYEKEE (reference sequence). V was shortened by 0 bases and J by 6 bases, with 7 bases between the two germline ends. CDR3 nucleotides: TGTGCCAGCAGCTTGGCAAACTCCAATGAGCAGTTCTTC. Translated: CASSLANSNEQFF.

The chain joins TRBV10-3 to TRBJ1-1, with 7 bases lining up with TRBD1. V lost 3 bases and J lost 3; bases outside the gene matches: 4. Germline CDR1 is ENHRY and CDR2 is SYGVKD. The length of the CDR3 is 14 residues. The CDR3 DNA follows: TGTGCCATCAGTGAAACAGGGGTGGACACTGAAGCTTTCTTT. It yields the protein CAISETGVDTEAFF.

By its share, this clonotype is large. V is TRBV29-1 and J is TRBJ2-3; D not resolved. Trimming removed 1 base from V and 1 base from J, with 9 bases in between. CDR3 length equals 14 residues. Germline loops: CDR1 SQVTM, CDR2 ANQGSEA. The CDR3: CSVEGASRTDTQYF. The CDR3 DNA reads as TGCAGCGTTGAAGGAGCGTCCCGCACAGATACGCAGTATTTT.

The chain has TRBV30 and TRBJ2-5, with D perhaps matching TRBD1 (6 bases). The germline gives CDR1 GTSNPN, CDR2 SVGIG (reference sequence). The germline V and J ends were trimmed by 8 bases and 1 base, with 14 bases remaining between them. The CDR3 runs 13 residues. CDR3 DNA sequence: TGTGCCAGCAGGGGCCGGCTCCAAGAGACCCAGTACTTC. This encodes CASRGRLQETQYF.

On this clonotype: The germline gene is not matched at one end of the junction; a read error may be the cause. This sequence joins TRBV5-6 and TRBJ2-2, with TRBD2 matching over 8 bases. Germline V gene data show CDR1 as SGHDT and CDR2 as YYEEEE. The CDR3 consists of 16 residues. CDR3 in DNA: TGTGCCAGCAGCTTGTACCGGGGGGGGAACACCGGGGAGCTGATTTTT. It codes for CASSLYRGGNTGELIF.

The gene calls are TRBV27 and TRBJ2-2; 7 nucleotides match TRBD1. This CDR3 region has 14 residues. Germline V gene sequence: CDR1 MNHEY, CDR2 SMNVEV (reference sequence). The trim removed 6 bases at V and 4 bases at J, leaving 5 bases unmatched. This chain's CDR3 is CASREQGITGELFF. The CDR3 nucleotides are TGTGCCAGCAGAGAACAGGGGATCACCGGGGAGCTGTTTTTT.

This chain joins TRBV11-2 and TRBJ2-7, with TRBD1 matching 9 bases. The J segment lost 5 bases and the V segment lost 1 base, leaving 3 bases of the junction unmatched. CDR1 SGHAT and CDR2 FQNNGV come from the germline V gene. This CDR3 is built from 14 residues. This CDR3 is CASSLGDRVHEQYF. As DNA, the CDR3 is TGTGCCAGCAGCTTAGGGGACAGGGTCCACGAGCAGTACTTC.

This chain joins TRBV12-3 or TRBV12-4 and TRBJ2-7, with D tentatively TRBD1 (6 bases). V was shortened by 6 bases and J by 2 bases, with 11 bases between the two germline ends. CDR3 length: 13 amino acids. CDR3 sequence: CASRADRAYEQYF. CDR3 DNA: TGTGCCAGCAGGGCGGACAGAGCCTACGAGCAGTACTTC.

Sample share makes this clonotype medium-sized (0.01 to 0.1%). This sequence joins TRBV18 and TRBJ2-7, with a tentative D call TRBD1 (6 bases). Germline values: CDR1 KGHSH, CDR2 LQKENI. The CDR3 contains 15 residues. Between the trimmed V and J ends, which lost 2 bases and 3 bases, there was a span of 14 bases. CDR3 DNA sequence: TGTGCCAGCTCACCATTAACAGGGCCGAGCTACGAGCAGTACTTC. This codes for CASSPLTGPSYEQYF.

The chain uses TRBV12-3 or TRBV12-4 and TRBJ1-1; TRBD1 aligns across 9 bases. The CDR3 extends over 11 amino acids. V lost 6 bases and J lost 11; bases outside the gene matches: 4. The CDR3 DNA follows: TGTGCCAGCAGCTACAGGGGGCTGGCTTTCTTT. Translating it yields CASSYRGLAFF.

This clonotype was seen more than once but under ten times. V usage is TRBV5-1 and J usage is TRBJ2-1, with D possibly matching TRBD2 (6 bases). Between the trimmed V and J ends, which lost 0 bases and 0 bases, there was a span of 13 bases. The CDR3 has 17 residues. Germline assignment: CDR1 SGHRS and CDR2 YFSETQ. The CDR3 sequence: CASSLVGGLLSYNEQFF. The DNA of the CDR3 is TGCGCCAGCAGCTTGGTCGGGGGTTTGCTCTCCTACAATGAGCAGTTCTTC.

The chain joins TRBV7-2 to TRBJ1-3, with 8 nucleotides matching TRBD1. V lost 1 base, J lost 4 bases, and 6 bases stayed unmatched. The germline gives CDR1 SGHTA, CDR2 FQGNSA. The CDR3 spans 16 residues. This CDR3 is CASSLGQGAAGNTIYF. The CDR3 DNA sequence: TGTGCCAGCAGCTTAGGGCAGGGGGCAGCCGGAAACACCATATATTTT.

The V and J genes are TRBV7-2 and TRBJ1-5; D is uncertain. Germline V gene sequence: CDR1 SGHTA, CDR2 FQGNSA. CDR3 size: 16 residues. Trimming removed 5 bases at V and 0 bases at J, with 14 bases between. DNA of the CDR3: TGTGCCAGCAGCCCCCGCGTAGGCTATAGCAATCAGCCCCAGCATTTT. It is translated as CASSPRVGYSNQPQHF.

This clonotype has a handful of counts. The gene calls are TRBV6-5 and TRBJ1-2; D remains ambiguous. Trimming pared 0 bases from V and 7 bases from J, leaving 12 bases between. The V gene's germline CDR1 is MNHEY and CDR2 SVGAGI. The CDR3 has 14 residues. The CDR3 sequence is CASSYSPGKPGYTF. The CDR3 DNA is TGTGCCAGCAGTTACTCCCCCGGGAAGCCTGGCTACACCTTC.

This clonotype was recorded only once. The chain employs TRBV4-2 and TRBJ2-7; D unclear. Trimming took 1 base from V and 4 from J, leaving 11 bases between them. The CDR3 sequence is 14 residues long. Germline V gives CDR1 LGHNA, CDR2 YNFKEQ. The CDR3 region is CASSQGPGGYEQYF. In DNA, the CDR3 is TGTGCCAGCAGCCAAGGCCCGGGTGGGTACGAGCAGTACTTC.

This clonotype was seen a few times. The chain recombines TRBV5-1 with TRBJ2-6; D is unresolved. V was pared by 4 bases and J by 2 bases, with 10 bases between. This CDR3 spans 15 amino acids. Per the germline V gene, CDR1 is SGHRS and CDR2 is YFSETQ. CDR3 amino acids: CASSTGRTGANVLTF. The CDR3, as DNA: TGCGCCAGCAGCACGGGCCGGACTGGGGCCAACGTCCTGACTTTC.